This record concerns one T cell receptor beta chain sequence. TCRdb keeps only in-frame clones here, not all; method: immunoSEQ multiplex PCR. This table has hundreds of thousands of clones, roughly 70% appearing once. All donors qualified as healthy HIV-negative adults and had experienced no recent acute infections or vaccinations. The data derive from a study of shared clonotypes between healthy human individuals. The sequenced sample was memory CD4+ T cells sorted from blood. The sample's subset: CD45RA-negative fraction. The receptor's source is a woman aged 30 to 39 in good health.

The CDR3 coding sequence is TGTGCCAGCAGTTCCCCGACCGGGAAATACAATGAGCAGTTCTTC. This gives the protein CASSSPTGKYNEQFF. The chain carries TRBV28 and TRBJ2-1; a possible D gene is TRBD2 (5 bases). V lost 4 bases to trimming and J lost 4 bases, with 14 bases between them. CDR3 length: 15 residues. From germline, CDR1 is MDHEN and CDR2 SYDVKM.